This TCR beta chain was captured in a study of T-cell memory formation after mild COVID-19. Study-wide points: Researchers found some responding clones in pre-infection memory, a sign that cross-reactive memory joined.

This clonotype has just a few counts. What it recognizes is unknown. TCRdb independently ran MiXCR on the 5' RACE reads; one entry per CDR3 protein. Of around 310,000 distinct CDR3 sequences in the sample, approximately 14% were seen once. Germline CDR1 is SQVTM and CDR2 is ANQGSEA. This CDR3 has 12 amino acids. Trimming cost V 4 bases and J 2 bases, with 7 bases left between them. The origin of this receptor is a young man who had mild COVID-19 (a few samples of this study predate the infection). Cell type and time point are not known. Input material: PBMCs or a T cell subset sorted from them (not recorded which). This chain uses TRBV29-1 with TRBJ2-3; D remains unclear. The CDR3 coding sequence is TGCAGCGTTGGCAGAGACACAGATACGCAGTATTTT. This sequence encodes CSVGRDTDTQYF.